This note documents a single T cell receptor beta chain sequence. V gave up 5 bases and J gave up 4 bases, with 11 bases separating them. The CDR3 length is 13 residues. The germline CDR1 and CDR2 sequences are MDHEN and SYDVKM. This entry is derived from a study of cytomegalovirus exposure and HLA in healthy donors. 60 Vbeta and 13 Jbeta primers were used in PCR. Produced via immunoSEQ multiplex PCR; TCRdb's table is partial and in-frame only. The sample includes 160,000 or so clones, about four fifths seen only once; the top ten take roughly 13%. Healthy individuals who donated bone marrow served as the donors. At collection, donors were nominally healthy, but unrecorded immune exposures were probable.

The gene calls are TRBV28 and TRBJ1-2; TRBD1 is a possible D gene (6 bases). This clonotype was obtained from a woman aged 45-59 years in good health and CMV-seronegative. Material: PBMCs. The CDR3 region has the DNA TGTGCCAGCAGTCTAGGACAGCTCTATGGCTACACCTTC. It codes for CASSLGQLYGYTF.